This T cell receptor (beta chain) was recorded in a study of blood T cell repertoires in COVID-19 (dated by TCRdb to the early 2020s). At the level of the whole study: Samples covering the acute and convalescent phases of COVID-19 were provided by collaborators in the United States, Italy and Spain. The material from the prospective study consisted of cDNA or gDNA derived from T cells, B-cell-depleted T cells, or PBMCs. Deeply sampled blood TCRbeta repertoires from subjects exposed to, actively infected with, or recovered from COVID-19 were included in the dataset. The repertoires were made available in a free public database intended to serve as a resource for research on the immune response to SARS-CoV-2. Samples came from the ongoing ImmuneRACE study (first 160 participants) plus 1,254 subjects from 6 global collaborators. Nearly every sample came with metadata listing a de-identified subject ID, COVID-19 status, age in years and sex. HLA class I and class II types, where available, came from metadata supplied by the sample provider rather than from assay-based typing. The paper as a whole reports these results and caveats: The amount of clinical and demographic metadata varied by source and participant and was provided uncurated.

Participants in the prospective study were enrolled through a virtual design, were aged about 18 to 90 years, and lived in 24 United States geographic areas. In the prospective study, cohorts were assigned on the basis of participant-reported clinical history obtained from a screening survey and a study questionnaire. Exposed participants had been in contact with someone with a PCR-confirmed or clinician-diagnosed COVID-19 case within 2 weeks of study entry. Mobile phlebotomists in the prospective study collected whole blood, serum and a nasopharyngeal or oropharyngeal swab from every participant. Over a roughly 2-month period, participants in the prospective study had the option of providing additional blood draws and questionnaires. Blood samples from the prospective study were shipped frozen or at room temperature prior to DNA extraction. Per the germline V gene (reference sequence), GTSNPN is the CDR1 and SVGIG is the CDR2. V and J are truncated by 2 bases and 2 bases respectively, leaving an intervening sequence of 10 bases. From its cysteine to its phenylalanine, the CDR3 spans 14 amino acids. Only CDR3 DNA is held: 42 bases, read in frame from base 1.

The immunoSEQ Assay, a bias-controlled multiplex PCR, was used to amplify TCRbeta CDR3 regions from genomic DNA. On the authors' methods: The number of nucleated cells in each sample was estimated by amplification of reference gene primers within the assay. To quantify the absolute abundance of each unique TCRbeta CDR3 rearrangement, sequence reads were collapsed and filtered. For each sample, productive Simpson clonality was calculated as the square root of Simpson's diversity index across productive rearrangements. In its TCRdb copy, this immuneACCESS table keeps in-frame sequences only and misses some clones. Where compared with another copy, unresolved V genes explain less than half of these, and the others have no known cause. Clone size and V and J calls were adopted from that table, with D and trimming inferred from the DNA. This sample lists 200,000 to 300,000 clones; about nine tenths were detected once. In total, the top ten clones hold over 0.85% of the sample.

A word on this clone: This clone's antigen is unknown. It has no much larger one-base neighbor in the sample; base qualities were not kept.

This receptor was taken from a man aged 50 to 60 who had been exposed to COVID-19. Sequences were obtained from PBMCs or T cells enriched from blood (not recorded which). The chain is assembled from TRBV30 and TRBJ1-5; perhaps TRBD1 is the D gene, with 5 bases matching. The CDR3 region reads CAWSRGAGNQPQHF. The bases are TGTGCCTGGAGTCGCGGGGCGGGCAATCAGCCCCAGCATTTT.